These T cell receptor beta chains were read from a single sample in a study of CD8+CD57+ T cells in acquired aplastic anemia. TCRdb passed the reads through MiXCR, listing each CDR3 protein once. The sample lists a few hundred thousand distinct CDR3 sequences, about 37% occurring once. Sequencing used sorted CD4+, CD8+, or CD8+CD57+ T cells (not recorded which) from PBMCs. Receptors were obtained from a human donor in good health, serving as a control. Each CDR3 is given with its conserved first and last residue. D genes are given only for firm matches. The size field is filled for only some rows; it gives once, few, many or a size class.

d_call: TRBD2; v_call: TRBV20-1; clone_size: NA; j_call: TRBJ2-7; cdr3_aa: CSARTLAGRGYEQYF; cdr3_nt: TGCAGTGCTAGGACCCTAGCGGGAAGGGGCTACGAGCAGTACTTC
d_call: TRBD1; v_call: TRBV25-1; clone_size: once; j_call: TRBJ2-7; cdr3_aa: CASSEWGTGALGREQYF; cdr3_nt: TGTGCCAGCAGTGAATGGGGGACAGGGGCCTTGGGGCGCGAGCAGTACTTC
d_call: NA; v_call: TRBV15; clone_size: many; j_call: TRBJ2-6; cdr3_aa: CATSRDVPPWLTNSGANVLTF; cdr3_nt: TGTGCCACCAGCAGAGATGTCCCCCCCTGGTTGACAAACTCTGGGGCCAACGTCCTGACTTTC
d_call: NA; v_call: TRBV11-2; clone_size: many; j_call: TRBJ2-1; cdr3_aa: CASSLDGGYYNEQFF; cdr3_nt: TGTGCCAGCAGCTTAGACGGGGGTTACTACAATGAGCAGTTCTTC
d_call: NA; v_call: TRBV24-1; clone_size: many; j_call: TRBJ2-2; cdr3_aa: CATSDPGVGLPGELFF; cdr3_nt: TGTGCCACCAGTGATCCCGGTGTTGGATTGCCCGGGGAGCTGTTTTTT
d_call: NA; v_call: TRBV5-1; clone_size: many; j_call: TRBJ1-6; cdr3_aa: CASSLYGEYSPLHF; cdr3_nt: TGCGCCAGCAGCTTGTATGGCGAATATTCACCCCTCCACTTT
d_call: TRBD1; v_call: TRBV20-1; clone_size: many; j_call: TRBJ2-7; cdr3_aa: CSATPGQGSFGQYF; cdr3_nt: TGCAGTGCTACACCGGGACAGGGATCTTTCGGGCAGTACTTC
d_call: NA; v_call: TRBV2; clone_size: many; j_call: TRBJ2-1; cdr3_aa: CASRIQYNEQFF; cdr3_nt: TGTGCCAGCAGGATACAGTACAATGAGCAGTTCTTC
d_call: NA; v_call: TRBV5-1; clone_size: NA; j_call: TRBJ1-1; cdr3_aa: CASSLSLITEAFF; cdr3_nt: TGCGCCAGCAGCTTAAGCCTGATCACTGAAGCTTTCTTT
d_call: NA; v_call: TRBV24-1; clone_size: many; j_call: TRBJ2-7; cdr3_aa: CATSDGGDGEQYF; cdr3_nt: TGTGCCACCAGTGACGGTGGAGACGGCGAGCAGTACTTC
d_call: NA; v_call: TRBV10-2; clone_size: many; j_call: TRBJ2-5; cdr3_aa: CASGYETQYF; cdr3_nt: TGCGCCAGCGGATACGAGACCCAGTACTTC
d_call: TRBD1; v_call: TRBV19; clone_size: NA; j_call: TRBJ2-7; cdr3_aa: CASRQRDSSYEQYF; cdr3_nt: TGTGCCAGTAGGCAAAGGGACAGCTCCTACGAGCAGTACTTC
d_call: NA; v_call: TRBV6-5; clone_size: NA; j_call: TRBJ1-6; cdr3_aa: CASSSYRVFYNSPLHF; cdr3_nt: TGTGCCAGCAGTTCTTACAGGGTGTTCTATAATTCACCCCTCCACTTT
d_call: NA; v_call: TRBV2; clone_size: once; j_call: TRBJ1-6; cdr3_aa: CASSLAGRGNSPLHF; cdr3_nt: TGTGCCAGCAGTTTGGCGGGTCGCGGTAATTCACCCCTCCACTTT
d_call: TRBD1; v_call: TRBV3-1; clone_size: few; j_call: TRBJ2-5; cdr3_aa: CASSRFPGQQETQYF; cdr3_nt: TGTGCCAGCAGCCGATTCCCGGGACAGCAAGAGACCCAGTACTTC
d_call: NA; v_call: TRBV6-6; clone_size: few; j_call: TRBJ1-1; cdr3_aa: CASSYPQGMNTEAFF; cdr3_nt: TGTGCCAGCAGTTACCCCCAGGGTATGAACACTGAAGCTTTCTTT
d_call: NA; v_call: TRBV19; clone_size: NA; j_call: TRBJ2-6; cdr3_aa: CASSKTGANVLTF; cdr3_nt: TGTGCCAGTAGTAAGACAGGGGCCAACGTCCTGACTTTC
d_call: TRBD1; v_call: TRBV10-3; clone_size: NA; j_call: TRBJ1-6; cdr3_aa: CAIMGPIIGQGNSPLHF; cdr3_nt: TGTGCCATCATGGGCCCTATTATAGGACAGGGGAATTCACCCCTCCACTTT
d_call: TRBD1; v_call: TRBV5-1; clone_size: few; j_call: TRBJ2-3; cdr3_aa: CASSLIGTGVYTQYF; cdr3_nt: TGCGCCAGCAGCTTGATAGGGACAGGGGTTTATACGCAGTATTTT
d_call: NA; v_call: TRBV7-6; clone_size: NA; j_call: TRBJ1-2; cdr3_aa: CASSLRSQREGYTF; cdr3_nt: TGTGCCAGCAGCTTAAGGTCCCAGCGGGAGGGCTACACCTTC
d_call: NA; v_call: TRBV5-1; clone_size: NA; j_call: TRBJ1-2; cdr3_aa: CASSPFFPTNYGYTF; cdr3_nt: TGCGCCAGCAGCCCGTTTTTTCCCACTAACTATGGCTACACCTTC
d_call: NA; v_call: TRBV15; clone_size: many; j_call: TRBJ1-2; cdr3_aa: CATSRERRGNYGYTF; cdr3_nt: TGTGCCACCAGCAGAGAGAGGCGGGGTAACTATGGCTACACCTTC
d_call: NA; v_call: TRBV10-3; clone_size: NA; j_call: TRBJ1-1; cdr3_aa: CAIRIQGEGNTEAFF; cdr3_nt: TGTGCCATCAGAATACAGGGTGAAGGGAACACTGAAGCTTTCTTT
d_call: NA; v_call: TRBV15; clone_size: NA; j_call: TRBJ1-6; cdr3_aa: CATSRGRGESPLHF; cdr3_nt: TGTGCCACCAGCAGAGGCCGGGGTGAATCACCCCTCCACTTT
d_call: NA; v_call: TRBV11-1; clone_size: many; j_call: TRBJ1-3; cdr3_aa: CASSLDLWRAGGNTIYF; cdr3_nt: TGTGCCAGCAGCTTAGATCTGTGGAGGGCCGGTGGAAACACCATATATTTT
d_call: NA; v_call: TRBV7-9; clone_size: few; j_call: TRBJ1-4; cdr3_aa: CASSRDTNEKLFF; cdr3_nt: TGTGCCAGCAGCCGGGACACTAATGAAAAACTGTTTTTT
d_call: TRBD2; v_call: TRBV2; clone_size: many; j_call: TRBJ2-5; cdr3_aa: CASKRLAAQETQYF; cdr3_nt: TGTGCCAGCAAAAGACTAGCGGCTCAAGAGACCCAGTACTTC
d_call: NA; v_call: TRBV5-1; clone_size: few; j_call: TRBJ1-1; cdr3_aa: CASSLPGLMNTEAFF; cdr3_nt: TGCGCCAGCAGCTTACCAGGCCTCATGAACACTGAAGCTTTCTTT
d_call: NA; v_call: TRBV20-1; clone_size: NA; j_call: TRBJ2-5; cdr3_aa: CSARDLWVGTQYF; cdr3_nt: TGCAGTGCTAGAGACTTATGGGTCGGGACCCAGTACTTC
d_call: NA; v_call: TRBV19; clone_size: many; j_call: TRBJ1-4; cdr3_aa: CASSITITNEKLFF; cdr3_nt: TGTGCCAGTAGCATCACAATAACTAATGAAAAACTGTTTTTT
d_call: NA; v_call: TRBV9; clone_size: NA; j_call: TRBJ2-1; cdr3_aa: CASSVYQNSYNEQFF; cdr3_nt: TGTGCCAGCAGCGTATACCAGAACTCCTACAATGAGCAGTTCTTT
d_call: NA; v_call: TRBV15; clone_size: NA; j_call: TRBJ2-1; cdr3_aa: CAASSENPPSSYNEQFF; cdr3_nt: TGTGCCGCCAGCAGTGAGAATCCTCCGAGCTCCTACAATGAGCAGTTCTTC
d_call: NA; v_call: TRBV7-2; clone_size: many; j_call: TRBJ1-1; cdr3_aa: CASSLDFVQAEAFF; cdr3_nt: TGTGCCAGCAGCTTAGATTTTGTGCAGGCTGAAGCTTTCTTT
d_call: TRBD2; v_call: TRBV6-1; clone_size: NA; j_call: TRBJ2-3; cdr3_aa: CASRPLAGGPDTQYF; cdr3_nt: TGTGCCAGCAGGCCACTAGCGGGAGGGCCAGATACGCAGTATTTT
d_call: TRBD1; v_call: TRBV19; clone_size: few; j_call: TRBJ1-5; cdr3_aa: CASSRDRGEPQHF; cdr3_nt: TGTGCCAGTAGTCGGGACAGGGGTGAGCCCCAGCATTTT
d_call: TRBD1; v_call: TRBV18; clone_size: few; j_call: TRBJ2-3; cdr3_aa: CASSPRSSGQGTDTQYF; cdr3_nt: TGTGCCAGCTCACCACGGTCGTCGGGACAGGGCACAGATACGCAGTATTTT
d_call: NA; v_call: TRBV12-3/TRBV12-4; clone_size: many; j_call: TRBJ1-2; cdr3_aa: CASSPQRNYGYTF; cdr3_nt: TGTGCCAGCAGTCCGCAAAGGAACTATGGCTACACCTTC
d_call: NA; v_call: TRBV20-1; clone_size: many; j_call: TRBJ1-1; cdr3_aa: CSASVTGFATEAFF; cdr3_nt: TGCAGTGCTAGCGTGACAGGATTTGCCACTGAAGCTTTCTTT
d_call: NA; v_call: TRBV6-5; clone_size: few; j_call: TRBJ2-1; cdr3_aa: CASSYLGNEQFF; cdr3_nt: TGTGCCAGCAGTTACCTGGGGAATGAGCAGTTCTTC
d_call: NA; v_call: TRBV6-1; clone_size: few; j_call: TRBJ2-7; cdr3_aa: CASKGTLPYEQYF; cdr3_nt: TGTGCCAGCAAGGGGACACTACCCTACGAGCAGTACTTC
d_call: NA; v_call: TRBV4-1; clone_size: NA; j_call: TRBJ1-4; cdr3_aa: CASSQDYNEKLFF; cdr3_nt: TGCGCCAGCAGCCAAGATTACAATGAAAAACTGTTTTTT
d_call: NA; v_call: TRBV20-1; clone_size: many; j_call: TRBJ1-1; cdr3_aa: CSASWGRYTEAFF; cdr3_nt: TGCAGTGCGAGCTGGGGGAGGTACACTGAAGCTTTCTTT
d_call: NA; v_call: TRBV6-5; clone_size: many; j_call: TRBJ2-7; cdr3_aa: CASSYRGWDEQYF; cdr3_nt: TGTGCCAGCAGTTACAGGGGATGGGACGAGCAGTACTTC
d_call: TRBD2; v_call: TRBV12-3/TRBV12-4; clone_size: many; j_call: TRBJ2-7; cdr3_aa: CASSLIGRATYEQYF; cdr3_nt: TGTGCCAGCAGTTTAATCGGGAGGGCCACCTACGAGCAGTACTTC
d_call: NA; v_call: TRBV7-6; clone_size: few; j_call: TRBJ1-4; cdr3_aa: CASFRGGGEKLFF; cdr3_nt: TGTGCCAGCTTTAGGGGTGGAGGTGAAAAACTGTTTTTT
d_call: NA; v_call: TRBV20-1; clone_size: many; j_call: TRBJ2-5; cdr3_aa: CSATRGSPGETQYF; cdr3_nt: TGCAGTGCCACAAGAGGGAGCCCCGGAGAGACCCAGTACTTC
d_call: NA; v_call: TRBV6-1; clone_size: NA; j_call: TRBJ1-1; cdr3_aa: CASSGHRTLNTEAFF; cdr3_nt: TGTGCCAGCAGTGGCCATAGGACCTTAAACACTGAAGCTTTCTTT
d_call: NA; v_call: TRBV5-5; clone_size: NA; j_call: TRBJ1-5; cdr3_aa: CASSTGGPSNQPQHF; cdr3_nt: TGTGCCAGCAGCACGGGGGGCCCTAGCAATCAGCCCCAGCATTTT
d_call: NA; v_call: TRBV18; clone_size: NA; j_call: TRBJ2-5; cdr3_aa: CASSPSVETQYF; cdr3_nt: TGTGCCAGCTCACCTTCCGTAGAGACCCAGTACTTC
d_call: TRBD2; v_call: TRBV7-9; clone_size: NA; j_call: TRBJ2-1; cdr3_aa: CASSQGGLAGGAEQFF; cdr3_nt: TGTGCCAGCAGCCAAGGTGGGCTAGCGGGAGGGGCTGAGCAGTTCTTC
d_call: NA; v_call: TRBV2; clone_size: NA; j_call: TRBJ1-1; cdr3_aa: CASGGTPVVLNTEAFF; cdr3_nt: TGTGCCAGCGGAGGGACTCCCGTCGTCTTGAACACTGAAGCTTTCTTT
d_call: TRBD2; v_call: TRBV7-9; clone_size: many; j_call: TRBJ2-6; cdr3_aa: CASSPPLRTSSGANVLTF; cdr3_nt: TGTGCCAGCAGCCCTCCGCTGAGGACTAGCTCTGGGGCCAACGTCCTGACTTTC
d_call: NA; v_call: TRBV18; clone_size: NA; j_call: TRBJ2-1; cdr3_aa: CASSPPRAGPRHNEQFF; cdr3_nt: TGTGCCAGCTCACCACCTCGAGCGGGTCCCAGACACAATGAGCAGTTCTTC
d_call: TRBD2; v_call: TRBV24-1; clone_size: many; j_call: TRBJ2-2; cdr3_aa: CATSDPQSGVNTGELFF; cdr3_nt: TGTGCCACCAGTGATCCCCAAAGCGGGGTTAACACCGGGGAGCTGTTTTTT
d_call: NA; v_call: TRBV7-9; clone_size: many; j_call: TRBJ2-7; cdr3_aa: CASSLVPAGSSYEQYF; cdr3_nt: TGTGCCAGCAGCTTAGTACCAGCGGGCAGCTCCTACGAGCAGTACTTC
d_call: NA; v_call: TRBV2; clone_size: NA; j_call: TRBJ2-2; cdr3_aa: CASSVRGITGELFF; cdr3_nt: TGTGCCAGCAGTGTAAGGGGGATCACCGGGGAGCTGTTTTTT
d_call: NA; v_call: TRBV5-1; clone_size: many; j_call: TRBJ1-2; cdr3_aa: CASSLAGQDYGYTF; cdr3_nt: TGCGCCAGCAGCTTGGCCGGGCAGGACTATGGCTACACCTTC
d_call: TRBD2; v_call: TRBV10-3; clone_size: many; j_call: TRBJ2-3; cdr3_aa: CAISEGLAGAPDTQYF; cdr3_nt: TGTGCCATCAGTGAAGGACTAGCGGGGGCCCCAGATACGCAGTATTTT
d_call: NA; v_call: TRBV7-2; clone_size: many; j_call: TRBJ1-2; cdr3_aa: CASGGLGLGYGYTF; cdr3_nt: TGTGCCAGCGGGGGTCTGGGGCTAGGCTATGGCTACACCTTC
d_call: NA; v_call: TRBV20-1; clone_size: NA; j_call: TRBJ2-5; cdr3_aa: CSARDLLARLETQYF; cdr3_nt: TGCAGTGCTAGAGATCTCCTAGCGAGGCTGGAGACCCAGTACTTC